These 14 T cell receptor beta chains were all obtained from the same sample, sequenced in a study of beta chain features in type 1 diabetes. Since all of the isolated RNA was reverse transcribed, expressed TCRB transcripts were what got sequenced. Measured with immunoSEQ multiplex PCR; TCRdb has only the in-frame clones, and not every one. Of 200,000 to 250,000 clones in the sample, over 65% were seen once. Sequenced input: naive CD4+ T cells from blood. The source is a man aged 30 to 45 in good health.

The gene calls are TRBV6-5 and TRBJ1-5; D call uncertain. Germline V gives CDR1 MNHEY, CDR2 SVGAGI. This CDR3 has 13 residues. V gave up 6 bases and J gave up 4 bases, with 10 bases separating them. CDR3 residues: CASSREGNQPQHF. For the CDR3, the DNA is TGTGCCAGCAGCCGGGAGGGAAATCAGCCCCAGCATTTT.

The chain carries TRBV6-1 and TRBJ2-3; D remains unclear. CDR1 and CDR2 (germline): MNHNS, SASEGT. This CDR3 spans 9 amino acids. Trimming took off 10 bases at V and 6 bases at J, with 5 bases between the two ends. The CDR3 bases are TGTGCCATCGGGGATACGCAGTATTTT. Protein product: CAIGDTQYF.

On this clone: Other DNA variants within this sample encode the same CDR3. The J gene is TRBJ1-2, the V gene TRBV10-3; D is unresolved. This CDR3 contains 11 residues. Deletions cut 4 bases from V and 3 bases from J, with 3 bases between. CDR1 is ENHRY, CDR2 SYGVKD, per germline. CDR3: CAISGDYGYTF. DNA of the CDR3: TGTGCCATCAGTGGCGACTATGGCTACACCTTC.

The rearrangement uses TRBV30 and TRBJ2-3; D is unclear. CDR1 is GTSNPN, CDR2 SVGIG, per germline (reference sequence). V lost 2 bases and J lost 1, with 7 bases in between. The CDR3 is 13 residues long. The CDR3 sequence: CAWSNFRTDTQYF. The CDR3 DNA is TGTGCCTGGAGTAACTTTCGCACAGATACGCAGTATTTT.

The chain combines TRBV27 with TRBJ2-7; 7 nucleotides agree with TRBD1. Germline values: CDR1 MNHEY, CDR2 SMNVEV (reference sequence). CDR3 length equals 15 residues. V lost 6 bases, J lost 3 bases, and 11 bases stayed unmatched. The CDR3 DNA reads TGTGCCAGCAGCCCCTCGGGACAGCCGCACTACGAGCAGTACTTC. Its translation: CASSPSGQPHYEQYF.

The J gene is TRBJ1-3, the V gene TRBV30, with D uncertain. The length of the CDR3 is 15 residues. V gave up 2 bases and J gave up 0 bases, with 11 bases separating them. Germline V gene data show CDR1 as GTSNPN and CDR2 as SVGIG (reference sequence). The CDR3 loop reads CAWSSLGLSGNTIYF. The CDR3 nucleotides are TGTGCCTGGAGTTCTCTGGGCCTCTCTGGAAACACCATATATTTT. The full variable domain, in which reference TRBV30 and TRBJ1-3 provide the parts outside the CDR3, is SQTIHQWPATLVQPVGSPLSLECTVEGTSNPNLYWYRQAAGRGLQLLFYSVGIGQISSEVPQNLSASRPQDRQFILSSKKLLLSDSGFYLCAWSSLGLSGNTIYFGEGSWLTVV.

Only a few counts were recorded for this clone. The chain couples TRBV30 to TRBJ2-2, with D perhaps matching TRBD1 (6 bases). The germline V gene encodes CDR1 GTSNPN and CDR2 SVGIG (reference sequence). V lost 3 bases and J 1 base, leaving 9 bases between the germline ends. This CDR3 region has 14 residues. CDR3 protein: CAWRDRKNTGELFF. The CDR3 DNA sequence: TGTGCCTGGAGGGACAGAAAGAACACCGGGGAGCTGTTTTTT.

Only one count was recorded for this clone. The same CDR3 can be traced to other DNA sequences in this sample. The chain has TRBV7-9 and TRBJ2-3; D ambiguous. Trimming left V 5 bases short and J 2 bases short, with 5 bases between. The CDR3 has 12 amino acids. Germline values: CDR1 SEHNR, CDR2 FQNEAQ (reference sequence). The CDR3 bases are TGTGCCAGCAGCCGAGACACAGATACGCAGTATTTT. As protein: CASSRDTDTQYF.

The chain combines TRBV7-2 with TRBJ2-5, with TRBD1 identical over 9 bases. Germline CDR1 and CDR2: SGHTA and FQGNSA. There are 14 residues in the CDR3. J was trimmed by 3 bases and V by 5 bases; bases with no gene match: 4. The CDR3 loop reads CASSPGTGKETQYF. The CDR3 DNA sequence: TGTGCCAGCAGCCCAGGGACAGGGAAAGAGACCCAGTACTTC.

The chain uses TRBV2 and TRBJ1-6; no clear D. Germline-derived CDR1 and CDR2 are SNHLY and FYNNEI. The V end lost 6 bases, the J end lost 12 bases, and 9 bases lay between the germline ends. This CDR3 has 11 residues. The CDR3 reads CASRARGPLHF. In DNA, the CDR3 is TGTGCCAGCAGAGCACGGGGACCCCTCCACTTT.

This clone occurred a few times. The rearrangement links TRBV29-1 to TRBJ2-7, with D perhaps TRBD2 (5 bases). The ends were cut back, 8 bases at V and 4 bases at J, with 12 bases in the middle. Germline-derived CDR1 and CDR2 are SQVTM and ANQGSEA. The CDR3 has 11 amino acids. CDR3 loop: CSYPEGYEQYF. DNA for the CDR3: TGCAGCTATCCTGAGGGTTACGAGCAGTACTTC.

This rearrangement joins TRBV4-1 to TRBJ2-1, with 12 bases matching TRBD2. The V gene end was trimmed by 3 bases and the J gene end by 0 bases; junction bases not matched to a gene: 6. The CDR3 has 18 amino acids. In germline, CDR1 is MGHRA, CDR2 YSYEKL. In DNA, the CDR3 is TGCGCCAGCAGCCAGGGACTAGCGGGCGAAAGCTCCTACAATGAGCAGTTCTTC. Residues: CASSQGLAGESSYNEQFF.

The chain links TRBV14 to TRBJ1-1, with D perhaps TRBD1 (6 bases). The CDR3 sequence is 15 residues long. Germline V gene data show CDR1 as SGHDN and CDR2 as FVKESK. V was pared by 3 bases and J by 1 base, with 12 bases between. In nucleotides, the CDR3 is TGTGCCAGCAGCCATTTGGGACAAGGGAACACTGAAGCTTTCTTT. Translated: CASSHLGQGNTEAFF.

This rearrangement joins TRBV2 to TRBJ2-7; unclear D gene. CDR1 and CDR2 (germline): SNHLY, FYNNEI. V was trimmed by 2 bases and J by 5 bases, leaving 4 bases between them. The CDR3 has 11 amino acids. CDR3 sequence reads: CASSEWDEQYF. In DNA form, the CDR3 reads TGTGCCAGCAGTGAATGGGACGAGCAGTACTTC.